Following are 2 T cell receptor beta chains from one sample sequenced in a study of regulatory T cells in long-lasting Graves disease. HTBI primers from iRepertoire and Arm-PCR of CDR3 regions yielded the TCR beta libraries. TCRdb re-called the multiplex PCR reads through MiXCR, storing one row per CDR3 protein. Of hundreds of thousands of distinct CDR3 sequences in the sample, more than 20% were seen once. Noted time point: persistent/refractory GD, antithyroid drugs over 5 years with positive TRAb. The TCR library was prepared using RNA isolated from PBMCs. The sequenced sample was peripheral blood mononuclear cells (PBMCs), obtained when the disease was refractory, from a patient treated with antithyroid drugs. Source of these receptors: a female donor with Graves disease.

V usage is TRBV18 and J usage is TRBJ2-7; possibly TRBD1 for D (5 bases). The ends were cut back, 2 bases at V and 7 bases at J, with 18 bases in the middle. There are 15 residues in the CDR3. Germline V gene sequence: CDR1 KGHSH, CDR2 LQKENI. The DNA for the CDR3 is TGTGCCAGCTCACCAATGGGCAGGGAACGACCGGAGCAGTACTTC. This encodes CASSPMGRERPEQYF.

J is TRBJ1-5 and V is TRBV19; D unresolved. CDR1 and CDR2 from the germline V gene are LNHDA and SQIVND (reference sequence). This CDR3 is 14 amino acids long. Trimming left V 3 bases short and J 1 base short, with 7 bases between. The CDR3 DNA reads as TGTGCCAGTAGTATTTTCAGCAGCAATCAGCCCCAGCATTTT. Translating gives CASSIFSSNQPQHF.